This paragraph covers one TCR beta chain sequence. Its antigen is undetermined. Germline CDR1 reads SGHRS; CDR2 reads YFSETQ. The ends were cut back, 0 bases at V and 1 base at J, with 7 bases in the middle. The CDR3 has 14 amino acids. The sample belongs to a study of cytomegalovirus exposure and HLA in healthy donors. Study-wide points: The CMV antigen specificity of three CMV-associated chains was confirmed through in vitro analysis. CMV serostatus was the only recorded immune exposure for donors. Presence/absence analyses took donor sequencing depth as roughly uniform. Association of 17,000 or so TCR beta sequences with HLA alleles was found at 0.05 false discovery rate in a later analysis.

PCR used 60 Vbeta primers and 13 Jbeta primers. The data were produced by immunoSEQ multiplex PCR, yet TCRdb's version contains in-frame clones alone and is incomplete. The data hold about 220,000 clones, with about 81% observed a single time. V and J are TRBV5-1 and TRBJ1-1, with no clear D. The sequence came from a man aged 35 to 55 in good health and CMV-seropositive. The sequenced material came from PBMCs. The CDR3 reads CASSLDPGNTEAFF. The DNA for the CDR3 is TGCGCCAGCAGCTTGGATCCCGGGAACACTGAAGCTTTCTTT.